This passage covers 10 T cell receptor beta chains from one sample sequenced in a study of metastatic and nonmetastatic thyroid tumors. TCRdb re-called the PCR reads via MiXCR. The repertoire holds around 16,000 clones, with 34% as singletons. Each patient went into thyroid surgery without having received any treatment. Sequencing input: tumor tissue. These receptors came from a male donor with papillary thyroid cancer or a benign thyroid nodule (not recorded which). Some clones in this sample may be carry-over from other donors' samples.

This clone rates as large. The chain links TRBV11-2 to TRBJ2-1, with D possibly TRBD2 on 6 matching bases. The V gene lost 1 base and the J gene lost 8 bases, with 18 bases spanning the gap. The germline gives CDR1 SGHAT, CDR2 FQNNGV. The CDR3 is 16 amino acids. The CDR3 protein is CASSLVAGWGVDEQFF. As DNA, the CDR3 is TGTGCCAGCAGCTTAGTGGCGGGGTGGGGTGTAGATGAGCAGTTCTTC.

With regard to this clone: A read error is possible here, since a much larger clone lies one base away. V usage is TRBV20-1 and J usage is TRBJ2-3; D is unresolved. The CDR3 runs to 9 residues. CDR1 and CDR2 from the germline V gene are DFQATT and SNEGSKA (reference sequence). V was cut by 5 bases and J by 7 bases, with 4 bases left in between. DNA of the CDR3: TGCAGTGCTGGCTATACGCAGTATTTT. The encoded protein is CSAGYTQYF.

This clone was picked up many times. The CDR3 is CSARDRGHQETQYF. The CDR3 coding sequence is TGCAGTGCCCGGGACAGGGGGCATCAAGAGACCCAGTACTTC. The J gene is TRBJ2-5, the V gene TRBV20-1; 12 nucleotides align to TRBD1. Germline trimming cut 6 bases from V and 2 bases from J; bases unmatched to any gene: 4. The germline CDR1 and CDR2 sequences are DFQATT and SNEGSKA (reference sequence). The CDR3 length is 14 residues.

This clone was counted many times. One end of the junction varies from germline; a read error may be responsible. At the DNA level, this CDR3 is encoded by other sequences in the same sample as well. The rearrangement uses TRBV27 and TRBJ1-5; D gene ambiguous. Germline CDR1 MNHEY, CDR2 SMNVEV (reference sequence). The CDR3 consists of 12 residues. The CDR3 protein is CASNLFNQPQHF. The CDR3 DNA reads as TGTGCCAGCAACCTCTTCAATCAACCCCAGCATTTT.

J is TRBJ2-7 and V is TRBV7-2; no reliable D call. V lost 5 bases to trimming and J lost 2 bases, with 16 bases between them. The CDR3 has 15 amino acids. From germline, CDR1 is SGHTA and CDR2 FQGNSA. In nucleotides, the CDR3 is TGTGCCAGCAGCCCCCATTGTACCAGGCCCTACGAGCAGTACTTC. It translates to CASSPHCTRPYEQYF.

This clone is termed medium-sized. The chain uses TRBV6-1 and TRBJ2-3; D is tentatively TRBD1 or TRBD2 (5 bases each). CDR1 MNHNS and CDR2 SASEGT come from the germline V gene. V lost 5 bases and J lost 5, with 17 bases in between. The CDR3 length is 15 residues. The chain's CDR3 is CASSQRGPNVDTQYF. For the CDR3, the DNA is TGTGCCAGCAGTCAGAGGGGCCCCAATGTAGATACGCAGTATTTT.

The J gene is TRBJ1-1, the V gene TRBV6-1; D is perhaps TRBD1 (6 bases). The CDR3 contains 15 residues. Per the germline V gene, CDR1 is MNHNS and CDR2 is SASEGT. V gave up 6 bases and J gave up 4 bases, with 18 bases separating them. In nucleotides, the CDR3 is TGTGCCAGCAGGGAGCCAGGGGAAGGTAGCACTGAAGCTTTCTTT. This gives the protein CASREPGEGSTEAFF.

This clone was counted at least ten times. The chain carries TRBV11-2 and TRBJ2-7; tentative D call: TRBD1 (7 bases). The CDR3 covers 14 residues. Trimming cost V 6 bases and J 3 bases, with 15 bases left between them. The V gene's germline CDR1 is SGHAT and CDR2 FQNNGV. CDR3 bases: TGTGCCAGCAGGCCCGGAGGGACAGACTACGAGCAGTACTTC. This encodes CASRPGGTDYEQYF. The full variable domain, rest sourced from reference TRBV11-2 and TRBJ2-7, is EAGVAQSPRYKIIEKRQSVAFWCNPISGHATLYWYQQILGQGPKLLIQFQNNGVVDDSQLPKDRFSAERLKGVDSTLKIQPAKLEDSAVYLCASRPGGTDYEQYFGPGTRLTVT.

CDR3 DNA: TGTGCCAGTAGTATTATCCGGACAGACCTCTCCGAGCAGTACTTC. Protein sequence: CASSIIRTDLSEQYF. The rearrangement uses TRBV19 and TRBJ2-7; tentatively, D is TRBD1 (6 bases). The V gene lost 3 bases and the J gene lost 6 bases, with 18 bases spanning the gap. The CDR3 extends over 15 amino acids. Germline lookup yields CDR1 LNHDA and CDR2 SQIVND (reference sequence).

This clone was seen at least ten times. Possible read error: a much larger clone is one base away. This CDR3 is missing its conserved last phenylalanine or tryptophan, likely due to a read error. V and J are TRBV7-9 and TRBJ2-5, with D unclear. This CDR3 contains 14 residues. Germline V gives CDR1 SEHNR, CDR2 FQNEAQ (reference sequence). V was pared by 0 bases and J by 5 bases, with 10 bases between. The CDR3 DNA sequence: TGTGCCAGCAGCTTAGCAGGGATGTGGGAGACCCAGTACCTC. It specifies CASSLAGMWETQYL.